Shown below are 15 T cell receptor beta chains from a single sample sequenced in a study of radiotherapy plus CTLA-4 blockade in lung cancer. TCRdb's copy holds only in-frame clones and misses some; the assay was immunoSEQ multiplex PCR. Counted here are about 45,000 clones, roughly 73% occurring once; the ten biggest clones make up approximately 3.3%. The material was peripheral blood, obtained from a patient treated with radiotherapy plus ipilimumab. These receptors were taken from a human donor with non-small cell lung cancer who had a complete response to radiotherapy plus ipilimumab.

This chain joins TRBV5-6 and TRBJ1-5; D is unclear. This CDR3 spans 14 amino acids. Germline loops: CDR1 SGHDT, CDR2 YYEEEE. V lost 0 bases to trimming and J lost 6 bases, with 10 bases between them. CDR3 coding DNA: TGTGCCAGCAGCTTGGTAACGGAGGTTCAGCCCCAGCATTTT. Translation gives CASSLVTEVQPQHF.

The chain is built from TRBV5-6 and TRBJ2-5, with 13 bases lining up with TRBD2. V lost 0 bases and J lost 5; bases outside the gene matches: 7. The length of the CDR3 is 17 residues. Germline CDR1 and CDR2: SGHDT and YYEEEE. CDR3 amino acids: CASSLVRLAGGGETQYF. The CDR3 DNA is TGTGCCAGCAGCTTGGTCCGACTAGCGGGGGGTGGGGAGACCCAGTACTTC.

The chain carries TRBV9 and TRBJ1-2; TRBD1 aligns across 7 bases. The CDR3 runs 16 residues. The ends lost 3 bases at V and 4 bases at J; junction bases unmatched: 12. Germline V lookup: CDR1 SGDLS, CDR2 YYNGEE. CDR3 nucleotides: TGTGCCAGCAGCGGACCGAACAGGGGCCCATCCTATGGCTACACCTTC. It translates to CASSGPNRGPSYGYTF.

This rearrangement joins TRBV19 to TRBJ1-1; the match to TRBD1 covers 7 bases. Trimming took 5 bases from V and 1 from J; bases not matched to a gene: 7. This CDR3 is 15 amino acids long. Germline V gene data show CDR1 as LNHDA and CDR2 as SQIVND (reference sequence). This chain's CDR3 is CASSWTGGGNTEAFF. CDR3 nucleotides: TGTGCCAGTAGTTGGACAGGAGGCGGGAACACTGAAGCTTTCTTT.

This chain joins TRBV10-3 and TRBJ2-1; a weak D match, TRBD1 (5 bases). Germline values: CDR1 ENHRY, CDR2 SYGVKD. V lost 4 bases and J lost 8, with 6 bases in between. CDR3 length: 11 residues. The CDR3 loop is CAISATDEQFF. DNA of the CDR3: TGTGCCATCAGTGCGACAGATGAGCAGTTCTTC.

The rearrangement uses TRBV28 and TRBJ2-5; 10 nucleotides agree with TRBD1. Losses at the gene ends were 2 bases for V and 1 base for J; bases not matched to a gene: 4. This CDR3 comprises 16 residues. Per the germline V gene, CDR1 is MDHEN and CDR2 is SYDVKM. CDR3 region: CASSLAGTGVQETQYF. CDR3 nucleotide sequence: TGTGCCAGCAGTTTAGCGGGGACAGGGGTCCAAGAGACCCAGTACTTC.

The CDR3 protein is CASSSGGTANNEKLFF. The CDR3, as DNA: TGCGCCAGCAGCTCGGGGGGGACAGCGAACAATGAAAAACTGTTTTTT. V is TRBV5-1 and J is TRBJ1-4; 7 bases match TRBD1. The CDR3 has 16 amino acids. The trim removed 3 bases at V and 5 bases at J, leaving 10 bases unmatched. Germline CDR1 reads SGHRS; CDR2 reads YFSETQ.

In its sample, this clone was seen once. V and J are TRBV19 and TRBJ2-6; 7 positions match TRBD1. The CDR3 contains 20 residues. After removal of 4 bases from V and 0 bases from J, the junction contained 15 bases not matched to a gene. Per germline, CDR1 LNHDA and CDR2 SQIVND (reference sequence). CDR3 coding DNA: TGTGCCAGTAGTAATTACCTAACGGGACAGAAAAACTCTGGGGCCAACGTCCTGACTTTC. Amino acid sequence: CASSNYLTGQKNSGANVLTF.

The V gene is TRBV29-1, the J gene TRBJ2-7; 7 bases line up with TRBD2. With 5 bases clipped from V and 2 bases from J, the junction kept 3 bases outside the gene matches. The CDR3 contains 12 residues. Germline V gene lookup returns CDR1 SQVTM and CDR2 ANQGSEA. This CDR3 is CSVTSAPYEQYF. The CDR3 DNA follows: TGCAGCGTTACTAGCGCTCCCTACGAGCAGTACTTC.

This clone was seen only a few times. This sequence joins TRBV19 and TRBJ2-2, with 9 bases aligning to TRBD1. The CDR3 is made up of 15 amino acids. Germline V CDR1 and CDR2: LNHDA, SQIVND (reference sequence). With V trimmed by 8 bases and J by 6 bases, 10 bases remained unmatched. CDR3 amino acids: CASGPGTGKAGELFF. Here the CDR3 DNA reads TGTGCCAGTGGACCTGGGACAGGGAAGGCCGGGGAGCTGTTTTTT.

V gene TRBV4-3 combines with J gene TRBJ2-2; D perhaps matches TRBD2 (6 bases). Germline CDR1 is LGHNA and CDR2 is YSLEER. CDR3 length equals 19 residues. V lost 0 bases to trimming and J lost 3 bases, with 20 bases between them. This CDR3 is CASSQEWRVSDRYTGELFF. In DNA form, the CDR3 reads TGCGCCAGCAGCCAAGAGTGGAGGGTTTCAGACCGATACACCGGGGAGCTGTTTTTT.

This clone has a single count. This chain joins TRBV7-9 and TRBJ2-7; no clear D. V was pared by 1 base and J by 5 bases, with 12 bases between. The CDR3 has 14 amino acids. The germline CDR1 and CDR2 sequences are SEHNR and FQNEAQ (reference sequence). The CDR3 sequence is CASSLVSRQNEQYF. CDR3 nucleotide sequence: TGTGCCAGCAGCTTAGTTTCTAGGCAGAACGAGCAGTACTTC.

The chain carries TRBV7-8 and TRBJ2-7; D possibly corresponds to TRBD1 (9 bases). The CDR3 runs to 17 residues. Germline lookup yields CDR1 SGHVS and CDR2 FQNEAQ. Trimming pared 3 bases from V and 3 bases from J, leaving 21 bases between. CDR3 sequence (DNA): TGTGCCAGCAGCTTTCGGACGGGGGGGACAGGGCGCTACGAGCAGTACTTC. It codes for CASSFRTGGTGRYEQYF.

The chain is built from TRBV7-8 and TRBJ1-1; no definite D call. V was shortened by 3 bases and J by 3 bases, with 2 bases between the two germline ends. This CDR3 region has 11 residues. The germline V gene has CDR1 SGHVS and CDR2 FQNEAQ. The CDR3 is CASSFDTEAFF. Here the CDR3 DNA reads TGTGCCAGCAGCTTCGACACTGAAGCTTTCTTT.

The rearrangement links TRBV27 to TRBJ2-2; 11 bases line up with TRBD2. CDR1 and CDR2 from the germline V gene are MNHEY and SMNVEV (reference sequence). J was trimmed by 2 bases and V by 5 bases; bases with no gene match: 4. This CDR3 comprises 16 residues. For the CDR3, the DNA is TGTGCCAGCAGTAGACTAGCGGGAATCAACACCGGGGAGCTGTTTTTT. This sequence encodes CASSRLAGINTGELFF.